This T cell receptor (beta chain) was sequenced during a study of Ad26.COV2.S vaccination and SARS-CoV-2 variants. The protocol was immunoSEQ multiplex PCR, while the TCRdb copy is restricted to in-frame clones and leaves out a portion. The sample records hundreds of thousands of clones, roughly nine tenths being singletons. CDR3 length: 14 residues. Trimming took off 3 bases at V and 1 base at J, with 9 bases between the two ends. Germline V lookup: CDR1 SGHNT, CDR2 YENEEA. General study findings and limits: Vaccine and placebo recipients had comparable breadth of non-spike TCRs.

As concerns this clone: Its antigen is undetermined.

The genes are TRBV11-3 and TRBJ1-1; TRBD1 might be the D (5 bases). The sequence was obtained from a human donor who had recovered from COVID-19. Specimen: peripheral blood, collected after recovery from COVID-19. CDR3 bases: TGTGCCAGCAGCTTGGGGCAAGCGAACACTGAAGCTTTCTTT. Residues: CASSLGQANTEAFF.